One sample yielded the 20 T cell receptor beta chains listed below, sequenced in a study of OX40 agonist ivuxolimab in advanced cancers. Clones were sequenced by immunoSEQ multiplex PCR, and TCRdb holds only the in-frame ones, with some missing. This sample yields about 73,000 clones, of which over 75% are seen a single time; approximately 0.58% belongs to the top ten. The sequencing here drew on CD4+ or CD8+ T cells sorted from blood, taken in a trial of the OX40 agonist ivuxolimab. These receptors were collected from an adult with an advanced solid tumor such as melanoma, head and neck, liver or kidney cancer.

The rearrangement joins TRBV15 to TRBJ2-7; TRBD2 agrees at 7 bases. This CDR3 is 14 amino acids long. V dropped 2 bases and J dropped 2; count of bases not matched to a gene: 3. In germline, CDR1 is LNHNV, CDR2 YYDKDF (reference sequence). The CDR3 DNA reads TGTGCCACCAGCAGATTCGGGGGGACCTACGAGCAGTACTTC. Translation gives CATSRFGGTYEQYF.

This chain links TRBV11-3 with TRBJ2-7; possible D gene TRBD2, 6 bases. The CDR3 loop spans 13 amino acids. Germline V gene lookup returns CDR1 SGHNT and CDR2 YENEEA. Trimming took off 3 bases at V and 0 bases at J, with 6 bases between the two ends. CDR3: CASSLGGSYEQYF. The CDR3 DNA follows: TGTGCCAGCAGCTTGGGGGGCTCCTACGAGCAGTACTTC.

The chain uses TRBV11-2 and TRBJ1-5; the D is unclear. Trimming cost V 3 bases and J 1 base, with 4 bases left between them. Per the germline V gene, CDR1 is SGHAT and CDR2 is FQNNGV. The CDR3 sequence is 13 residues long. As DNA, the CDR3 is TGTGCCAGCAGCTTCGACAGCAATCAGCCCCAGCATTTT. Protein: CASSFDSNQPQHF.

The chain employs TRBV6-5 and TRBJ2-1, with 10 bases identical to TRBD2. The V and J ends lost 5 bases and 2 bases, in that order; junction bases with no gene match: 3. CDR1 and CDR2 from the germline V gene are MNHEY and SVGAGI. This CDR3 has 15 amino acids. DNA for the CDR3: TGTGCCAGCAGTCAACTAGCGGGGACCTACAATGAGCAGTTCTTC. Translated: CASSQLAGTYNEQFF.

V usage is TRBV7-6 and J usage is TRBJ2-3; TRBD2 matches 11 bases. Looked up from germline, CDR1 is SGHVS and CDR2 is FNYEAQ. V lost 1 base, J lost 6 bases, and 6 bases stayed unmatched. The CDR3 loop spans 16 amino acids. CDR3 loop: CASSLEASGGRDTQYF. CDR3 nucleotide sequence: TGTGCCAGCAGCTTAGAAGCTAGCGGGGGGCGGGATACGCAGTATTTT.

This clone has a handful of counts. The chain recombines TRBV6-5 with TRBJ2-7; D possibly corresponds to TRBD2 (5 bases). Germline V gene lookup returns CDR1 MNHEY and CDR2 SVGAGI. The V end was cut by 0 bases, the J end by 4 bases, with 10 bases between. The CDR3 has 14 residues. CDR3 nucleotides: TGTGCCAGCAGTTACTCGTCTAGCCGGTACGAGCAGTACTTC. Amino acid sequence: CASSYSSSRYEQYF.

The V gene is TRBV11-2, the J gene TRBJ2-7; D possibly corresponds to TRBD1 (5 bases). CDR3 length equals 13 residues. CDR1 is SGHAT and CDR2 is FQNNGV in the germline V gene. Trimming left V 5 bases short and J 0 bases short, with 8 bases between. The CDR3 nucleotides are TGTGCCAGCAGCAAGGGGTCCTCCTACGAGCAGTACTTC. Translation gives CASSKGSSYEQYF.

The chain employs TRBV7-3 and TRBJ1-1; no clear D gene. The CDR3 is 16 residues long. In germline, CDR1 is SGHTA, CDR2 FQGTGA. V was clipped by 5 bases and J by 3 bases, with 19 bases between them. CDR3 bases: TGTGCCAGCAGCCAGATCGAAGTCCTAGCAGACACTGAAGCTTTCTTT. Encoded protein: CASSQIEVLADTEAFF.

This chain's CDR3 is CASSISPDEKLFF. The CDR3 DNA reads TGTGCCAGTAGTATAAGTCCCGATGAAAAACTGTTTTTT. The rearrangement uses TRBV19 and TRBJ1-4; no clear D. V lost 2 bases to trimming and J lost 6 bases, with 7 bases between them. There are 13 residues in the CDR3. Germline V lookup: CDR1 LNHDA, CDR2 SQIVND (reference sequence).

The chain uses TRBV19 and TRBJ2-3, with TRBD2 matching 7 bases. Germline CDR1 LNHDA, CDR2 SQIVND (reference sequence). The CDR3 covers 13 residues. Unmatched junction bases numbered 8, after V lost 7 bases and J lost 7 bases. The CDR3 DNA reads TGTGCCAGTATGCCGCGGGAGAGCAATACGCAGTATTTT. Its protein product is CASMPRESNTQYF.

The genes are TRBV28 and TRBJ1-5, with D uncertain. CDR3 size: 17 residues. The V gene's germline CDR1 is MDHEN and CDR2 SYDVKM. V lost 5 bases to trimming and J lost 11 bases, with 28 bases between them. CDR3 loop: CASSDTVGLGGFLSQHF. The CDR3 DNA reads as TGTGCCAGCAGTGATACAGTCGGGCTCGGTGGGTTTCTGTCCCAGCATTTT.

The V gene is TRBV11-2, the J gene TRBJ2-1; D gene ambiguous. CDR1 is SGHAT and CDR2 is FQNNGV in the germline V gene. V was shortened by 5 bases and J by 9 bases, with 11 bases between the two germline ends. The CDR3 runs to 12 residues. The CDR3 DNA sequence: TGTGCCAGCAGCAGGAGTCTCAGTGAGCAGTTCTTC. Protein: CASSRSLSEQFF.

This rearrangement joins TRBV18 to TRBJ2-2; 9 nucleotides line up with TRBD2. Germline lookup yields CDR1 KGHSH and CDR2 LQKENI. V was pared by 6 bases and J by 1 base, with 3 bases of the junction left unmatched. There are 15 residues in the CDR3. CDR3 DNA sequence: TGTGCCAGCTCGTTTAGCGGGAGGAACACCGGGGAGCTGTTTTTT. Translation: CASSFSGRNTGELFF.

This chain uses TRBV10-3 with TRBJ2-5; no clear D gene. V lost 0 bases and J lost 5, with 4 bases in between. CDR1 is ENHRY, CDR2 SYGVKD, per germline. The CDR3 consists of 12 residues. CDR3 protein: CAISESRETQYF. The CDR3 coding sequence is TGTGCCATCAGTGAGTCGAGGGAGACCCAGTACTTC.

This clone was observed once. V gene TRBV15 combines with J gene TRBJ1-5, with TRBD1 matching 9 bases. Germline trimming cut 0 bases from V and 4 bases from J; bases unmatched to any gene: 7. The CDR3 has 17 amino acids. CDR1 is LNHNV and CDR2 is YYDKDF in the germline V gene (reference sequence). CDR3 coding DNA: TGTGCCACCAGCAGAGATTTTGGACAGGGGCGAAATCAGCCCCAGCATTTT. It translates to CATSRDFGQGRNQPQHF.

The chain uses TRBV10-3 and TRBJ1-2, with D tentatively TRBD1 (6 bases). With 4 bases removed from V and 7 bases from J, the gap between germline ends came to 16 bases. The CDR3 contains 14 residues. The V gene's germline CDR1 is ENHRY and CDR2 SYGVKD. CDR3 residues: CAISGNRVDGGYTF. The CDR3 DNA is TGTGCCATCAGTGGGAACAGGGTTGACGGTGGCTACACCTTC.

The genes are TRBV5-1 and TRBJ2-1; D is possibly TRBD1 (5 bases). Per the germline V gene, CDR1 is SGHRS and CDR2 is YFSETQ. V lost 0 bases, J lost 8 bases, and 15 bases lay in between. The CDR3 is 15 residues long. For the CDR3, the DNA is TGCGCCAGCAGCTTGGTCGCAGGGTCATGGGATGAGCAGTTCTTC. This gives the protein CASSLVAGSWDEQFF.

The chain uses TRBV5-1 and TRBJ2-1; D is uncertain. V was pared by 0 bases and J by 3 bases, with 7 bases between. Germline V gives CDR1 SGHRS, CDR2 YFSETQ. This CDR3 region has 14 residues. The CDR3 DNA reads TGCGCCAGCAGCTTGGAAGCGTACTACAATGAGCAGTTCTTC. Its protein product is CASSLEAYYNEQFF. The whole variable domain, remainder taken from reference TRBV5-1 and TRBJ2-1, is KAGVTQTPRYLIKTRGQQVTLSCSPISGHRSVSWYQQTPGQGLQFLFEYFSETQRNKGNFPGRFSGRQFSNSRSEMNVSTLELGDSALYLCASSLEAYYNEQFFGPGTRLTVL.

The gene calls are TRBV19 and TRBJ1-5; no reliable D call. Germline CDR1 and CDR2: LNHDA and SQIVND (reference sequence). V was clipped by 6 bases and J by 3 bases, with 15 bases between them. CDR3 length: 15 residues. The CDR3 spells CASSQRINYNQPQHF. CDR3 DNA sequence: TGTGCCAGTAGCCAACGAATCAACTACAATCAGCCCCAGCATTTT.

The chain joins TRBV7-2 to TRBJ2-5; 7 bases agree with TRBD1. Germline CDR1 SGHTA, CDR2 FQGNSA. Trimming at V came to 4 bases and at J to 4 bases, leaving 9 bases not matched to a gene. The CDR3 totals 15 residues. The CDR3 coding sequence is TGTGCCAGCAGCTCAACAGGGGCGAGGAGAGAGACCCAGTACTTC. Its translation is CASSSTGARRETQYF.